Listed below are T cell receptor beta chains from one sample, sequenced in a study of cytomegalovirus exposure and HLA in healthy donors. Libraries were prepared by immunoSEQ multiplex PCR; TCRdb keeps only in-frame clonotypes and omits some of them. In the table there are some 240,000 clones, 83% of which are singletons. Material: PBMCs. The receptors stem from a woman aged 18 to 35 in good health and CMV-seronegative. CDR3s include the opening cysteine and the closing phenylalanine or tryptophan. Expanded clones are given a class, and other clones once, few, many or no size at all.

V	length	size	J	CDR3
TRBV6-5	15	.	TRBJ1-1	CASSYRPSGNTEAFF
TRBV5-1	17	few	TRBJ2-1	CASSLKPLEGAYNEQFF
TRBV6-1	14	.	TRBJ2-7	CASSPNFRGSEQYF
TRBV6-5	12	.	TRBJ1-2	CASSWTGGGYTF
TRBV5-1	14	.	TRBJ1-3	CASMLTSSGNTIYF
TRBV5-1	16	.	TRBJ1-5	CASSLVSAYSNQPQHF
TRBV19	13	.	TRBJ1-2	CASSTTALYGYTF
TRBV29-1	11	.	TRBJ2-7	CSARRNYEQYF
TRBV2	14	.	TRBJ1-1	CASSVETGNTEAFF
TRBV2	16	.	TRBJ2-3	CASSEGSGRRTDTQYF
TRBV27	12	.	TRBJ2-7	CASTGQGYEQYF
TRBV14	12	.	TRBJ2-7	CASSLLGGEQYF
TRBV30	14	.	TRBJ1-5	CAWTFPGSNQPQHF
TRBV5-1	15	.	TRBJ2-1	CASSDSGTDYNEQFF
TRBV27	13	.	TRBJ2-7	CASSFVGNYEQYF
TRBV9	14	.	TRBJ2-5	CASSVGVGGETQYF
TRBV4-1	16	.	TRBJ2-3	CASSQPTGRSRDTQYF
TRBV14	15	.	TRBJ1-2	CASSQARLESYGYTF
TRBV19	13	few	TRBJ2-7	CASNNRGQYEQYF
TRBV5-4	12	.	TRBJ2-1	CASSSGGYEQFF
TRBV19	14	.	TRBJ1-5	CAISMRGLRQPQHF
TRBV2	18	.	TRBJ2-7	CANTRGPISRMVSYEQYF
TRBV2	16	.	TRBJ2-6	CASSELGGSGANVLTF
TRBV19	14	once	TRBJ1-5	CASSIRASNQPQHF
TRBV6-1	15	few	TRBJ2-2	CASSVTGINTGELFF
TRBV11-3	16	.	TRBJ2-5	CASSLSGSGREETQYF
TRBV5-1	11	.	TRBJ2-1	CASSYQYEQFF
TRBV7-9	15	.	TRBJ2-1	CASRLGQGSYNEQFF
TRBV27	17	.	TRBJ2-7	CATRRGGGASWGDEQYF
TRBV10-3	16	.	TRBJ1-1	CAIRGQLGPGGTEAFF
TRBV2	14	.	TRBJ2-1	CASYRDSVLSEQFF
TRBV27	19	.	TRBJ2-3	CASSLYRTSGGISTDTQYF
TRBV14	15	.	TRBJ1-3	CASSQDLRPGNTIYF
TRBV7-3	17	.	TRBJ2-6	CASSPGQGKAGANVLTF
TRBV5-1	18	.	TRBJ2-6	CASSEPGQTVSGANVLTF
TRBV5-6	14	few	TRBJ1-5	CASSLRQAQSPQHF